This TCR beta chain was sequenced during a study of cytomegalovirus exposure and HLA in healthy donors. On this clone: What it binds is unknown.

Study-wide results and limits: Researchers had no immune exposure information except CMV serostatus available.

Looked up from germline, CDR1 is MNHNY and CDR2 is SVGAGI (reference sequence). J lost 1 base, V lost 5 bases, and 3 bases had no gene match. CDR3 length equals 14 residues. In the PCR, 60 Vbeta and 13 Jbeta primers were used. The protocol was immunoSEQ multiplex PCR, while the TCRdb copy is restricted to in-frame clones and leaves out a portion. The table includes some 130,000 clones, roughly 80% detected once. This clonotype was sampled from a middle-aged man in good health and CMV-seronegative. The V gene is TRBV6-6, the J gene TRBJ1-2, with 8 bases matching TRBD1. Sequenced material: PBMCs. In DNA form, the CDR3 reads TGTGCCAGCAGTCCCGGACAGGGTAACTATGGCTACACCTTC. As protein: CASSPGQGNYGYTF.